This T cell receptor beta chain originates from a study of shared clonotypes between healthy human individuals. Study-level points and caveats: Tissue TCR repertoires likely differ from these blood-only repertoires.

Adult donors, all healthy and HIV-negative, had no recent acute infections or vaccinations. CD45RA+ naive and CD45RA-negative memory subsets were separated from CD4+ cells. Some clones are missing from TCRdb's copy, which holds only in-frame ones; the method was immunoSEQ multiplex PCR. In the table there are roughly 2.2 million clones, 80% to 95% of which are singletons. Germline values: CDR1 MNHNS, CDR2 SASEGT. V dropped 5 bases and J dropped 1 base, with 8 bases sitting between them. This CDR3 spans 14 amino acids. Of note for this clone: Its antigen remains unknown.

The source is a man aged 18 to 29 in good health. Some clones in this sample may be carry-over from other donors' samples. V gene TRBV6-1 combines with J gene TRBJ2-2, with a possible D match to TRBD2 (5 bases). The sequenced sample consisted of naive CD4+ T cells from PBMCs. Subset meaning: CD45RA+ positively selected. The CDR3 loop is CASSLAVNTGELFF. DNA of the CDR3: TGTGCCAGCAGTCTAGCTGTGAACACCGGGGAGCTGTTTTTT.